Each of the 8 T cell receptor beta chains below was sequenced from the same sample in a study of T cell responses to AZD1222 COVID-19 vaccine. Here immunoSEQ multiplex PCR was the method, and the copy in TCRdb shows in-frame clones only, minus some. The repertoire holds fewer than 200,000 clones, with 70% to 90% as singletons. Sequenced material: peripheral blood, taken 28 days after the second dose of the MenACWY control vaccine. The receptor set was obtained from an adult who received the MenACWY meningococcal vaccine as a control.

The chain recombines TRBV10-3 with TRBJ1-3; 10 bases are shared with TRBD1. V trimming: 6 bases; J trimming: 5 bases; junction bases outside the gene matches: 7. The CDR3 spans 15 residues. Germline values: CDR1 ENHRY, CDR2 SYGVKD. The CDR3 reads CAIRTGTGERNTIYF. For the CDR3, the DNA is TGTGCCATCAGGACGGGGACAGGGGAAAGAAACACCATATATTTT.

This clone was recorded only once. V is TRBV5-4 and J is TRBJ2-1; D may be TRBD2 (6 bases). The CDR3 has 16 amino acids. CDR1 and CDR2 (germline): SGHNT, YYREEE (reference sequence). The V and J ends lost 0 bases and 6 bases respectively, with 16 bases between them. The CDR3 DNA reads TGTGCCAGCAGCTTGGTGGGACCGGGACTGGGCAATGAGCAGTTCTTC. This sequence encodes CASSLVGPGLGNEQFF.

CDR3 residues: CASSYSQGGEQFF. Written as DNA, the CDR3 is TGTGCCAGCAGTTACTCTCAGGGAGGTGAGCAGTTCTTC. The chain has TRBV6-5 and TRBJ2-1, with D tentatively TRBD2 (6 bases). The CDR3 runs to 13 residues. Trimming took 0 bases from V and 9 from J, leaving 9 bases between them. Germline lookup yields CDR1 MNHEY and CDR2 SVGAGI.

The chain recombines TRBV5-8 with TRBJ1-2, with D perhaps matching TRBD1 (6 bases). The CDR3 is made up of 16 amino acids. V was shortened by 4 bases and J by 8 bases, with 24 bases between the two germline ends. Per germline, CDR1 SGHTS and CDR2 YDEGEE. The CDR3 reads CASSAQWDNGRNGYTF. The CDR3 DNA reads TGTGCCAGCAGCGCACAGTGGGACAACGGCAGGAACGGCTACACCTTC.

The J gene is TRBJ2-3, the V gene TRBV9; 10 nucleotides align to TRBD2. Trimming at V came to 2 bases and at J to 6 bases, leaving 3 bases not matched to a gene. Germline values: CDR1 SGDLS, CDR2 YYNGEE. CDR3 length equals 14 residues. This CDR3 reads CASSVSGRWDTQYF. CDR3 nucleotide sequence: TGTGCCAGCAGCGTTAGCGGGAGGTGGGATACGCAGTATTTT. Filled out from reference TRBV9 and TRBJ2-3, the complete variable domain reads DSGVTQTPKHLITATGQRVTLRCSPRSGDLSVYWYQQSLDQGLQFLIQYYNGEERAKGNILERFSAQQFPDLHSELNLSSLELGDSALYFCASSVSGRWDTQYFGPGTRLTVL.

The gene calls are TRBV30 and TRBJ1-4; D unresolved. The CDR3 has 13 amino acids. Trimming took off 3 bases at V and 7 bases at J, with 12 bases between the two ends. Germline V gives CDR1 GTSNPN, CDR2 SVGIG (reference sequence). The CDR3 DNA reads as TGTGCCTGGAGCCCAATGAGCGTTGAAAAACTGTTTTTT. Translated, it gives CAWSPMSVEKLFF.

The chain employs TRBV20-1 and TRBJ1-1; TRBD1 is a possible D gene (5 bases). The CDR3 spans 11 residues. Trimming removed 7 bases at V and 13 bases at J, with 19 bases between. Per germline, CDR1 DFQATT and CDR2 SNEGSKA (reference sequence). Here the CDR3 DNA reads TGCAGTGAGACAGTTCTAAAGCGCAATTTCTTT. Protein sequence: CSETVLKRNFF.

The genes are TRBV21-1 and TRBJ2-7; the table's TRBD1 call for D was not verified on the DNA. TRBV21-1 is an annotated pseudogene. CDR3 length equals 16 residues. The CDR3 protein is CASSKEGQGYSYEQYF. As DNA, the CDR3 is TGTGCCAGCAGCAAAGAGGGGCAGGGGTACTCCTACGAGCAGTACTTC.